The sequence of this T cell receptor (beta chain) was determined in a study of vaccination effects on CD4 cells after COVID-19. Study-wide points: Late post-vaccination, clones induced by infection and those induced by vaccine underwent marked clonal contraction. Nearly all vaccine-induced clones in healthy recipients recognized only SARS-CoV-2.

Viral peptide pools were used in the ViraFEST assay to expand antigen-specific CD4+ T cells, and sequencing came afterward. Scientists isolated CD4+ T cells after a roughly 9-day culture period ended. According to the study, vaccine recipients showed no prior SARS-CoV-2 infection and negative nucleocapsid antibodies. In culture with approximately 10 IU/ml IL-2 and around 10 ug/ml peptides, PBMC were grown at around 1.8 million per well. The data were produced by immunoSEQ multiplex PCR, yet TCRdb's version contains in-frame clones alone and is incomplete. The sample records more than 50,000 clones, 75% to 85% being singletons. A word on this clone: No antigen is known for it.

CDR1 and CDR2 (germline): LGHNT, FRNRAP. This CDR3 comprises 18 residues. V gave up 1 base and J gave up 2 bases; unmatched junction bases: 11. This TCR derives from a human donor who received a COVID-19 vaccine. The J gene is TRBJ2-3, the V gene TRBV12-5, with 8 bases that match TRBD1. Sequences were derived from CD4+ T cells from PBMCs cultured with HCoV-229E spike peptides, sampled before COVID-19 vaccination. The CDR3 spells CASGLARTQGAFTDTQYF. CDR3 nucleotide sequence: TGTGCTAGTGGTTTGGCACGGACCCAGGGGGCTTTCACAGATACGCAGTATTTT. The full variable domain, completed using reference TRBV12-5 and TRBJ2-3, is DARVTQTPRHKVTEMGQEVTMRCQPILGHNTVFWYRQTMMQGLELLAYFRNRAPLDDSGMPKDRFSAEMPDATLATLKIQPSEPRDSAVYFCASGLARTQGAFTDTQYFGPGTRLTVL.